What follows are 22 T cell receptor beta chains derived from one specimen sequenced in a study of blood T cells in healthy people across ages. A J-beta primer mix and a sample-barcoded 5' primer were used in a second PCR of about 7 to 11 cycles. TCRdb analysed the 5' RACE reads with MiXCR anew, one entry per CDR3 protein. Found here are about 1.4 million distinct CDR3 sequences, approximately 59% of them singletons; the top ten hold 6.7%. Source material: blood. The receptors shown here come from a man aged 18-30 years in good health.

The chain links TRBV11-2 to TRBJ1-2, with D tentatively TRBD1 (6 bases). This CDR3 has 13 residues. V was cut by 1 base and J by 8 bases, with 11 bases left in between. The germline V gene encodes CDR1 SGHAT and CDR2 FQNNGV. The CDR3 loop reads CASSLVGAGGYTF. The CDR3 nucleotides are TGTGCCAGCAGCTTAGTGGGGGCGGGGGGCTACACCTTC.

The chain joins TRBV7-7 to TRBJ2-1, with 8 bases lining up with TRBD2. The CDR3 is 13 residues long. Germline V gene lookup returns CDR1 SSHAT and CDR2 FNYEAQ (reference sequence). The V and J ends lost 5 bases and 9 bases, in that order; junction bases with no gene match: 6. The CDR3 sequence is CASSHGGGREQFF. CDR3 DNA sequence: TGTGCCAGCAGCCACGGGGGGGGGCGTGAGCAGTTCTTC.

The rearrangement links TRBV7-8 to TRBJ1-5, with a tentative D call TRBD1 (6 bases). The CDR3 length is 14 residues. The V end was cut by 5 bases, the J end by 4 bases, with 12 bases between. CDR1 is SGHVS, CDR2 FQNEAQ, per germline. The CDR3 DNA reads TGTGCCAGCAGCCACAGGGAGGGTAATCAGCCCCAGCATTTT. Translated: CASSHREGNQPQHF.

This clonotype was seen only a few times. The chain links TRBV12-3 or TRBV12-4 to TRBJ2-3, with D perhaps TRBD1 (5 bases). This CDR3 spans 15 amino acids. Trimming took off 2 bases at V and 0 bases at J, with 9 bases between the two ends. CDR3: CASSLSDRSTDTQYF. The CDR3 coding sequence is TGTGCCAGCAGTTTAAGCGACAGAAGCACAGATACGCAGTATTTT.

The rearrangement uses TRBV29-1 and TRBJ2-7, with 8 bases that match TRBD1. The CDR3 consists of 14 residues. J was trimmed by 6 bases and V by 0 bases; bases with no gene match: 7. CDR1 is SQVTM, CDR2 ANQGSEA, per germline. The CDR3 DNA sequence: TGCAGCGTTGAAGATCGGACAGGGAATCCCGAGCAGTACTTC. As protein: CSVEDRTGNPEQYF.

CDR3 residues: CASVWGQGGEQYF. CDR3 sequence (DNA): TGTGCCAGCGTTTGGGGACAGGGAGGGGAGCAGTACTTC. The chain combines TRBV5-8 with TRBJ2-7; 9 bases agree with TRBD1. The CDR3 loop spans 13 amino acids. The V gene's germline CDR1 is SGHTS and CDR2 YDEGEE. Trimming removed 7 bases from V and 7 bases from J; junction bases left unmatched: 9.

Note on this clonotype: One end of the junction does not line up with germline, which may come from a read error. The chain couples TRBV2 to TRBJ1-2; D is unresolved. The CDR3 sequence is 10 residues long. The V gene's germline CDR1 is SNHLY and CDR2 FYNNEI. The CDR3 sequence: CASSERGYAF. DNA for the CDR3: TGTGCCAGCAGTGAGCGTGGCTACGCCTTC.

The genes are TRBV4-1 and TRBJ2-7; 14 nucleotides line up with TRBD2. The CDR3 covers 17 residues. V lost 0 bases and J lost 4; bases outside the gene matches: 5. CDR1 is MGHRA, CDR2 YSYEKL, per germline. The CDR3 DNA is TGCGCCAGCAGCCAAGAGTCGGGACTAGCGGGAGCATACGAGCAGTACTTC. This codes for CASSQESGLAGAYEQYF.

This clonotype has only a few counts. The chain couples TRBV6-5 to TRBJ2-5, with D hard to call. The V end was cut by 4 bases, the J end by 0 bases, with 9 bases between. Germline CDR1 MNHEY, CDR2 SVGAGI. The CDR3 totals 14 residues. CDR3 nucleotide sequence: TGTGCCAGCAGTTCCTTGAACTACCAAGAGACCCAGTACTTC. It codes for CASSSLNYQETQYF.

DNA for the CDR3: TGTGCCAGCAGCCCTCGGGTAGAGATTAATGAAAAACTGTTTTTT. Translating gives CASSPRVEINEKLFF. The rearrangement links TRBV6-6 to TRBJ1-4; D uncertain. The V end lost 6 bases, the J end lost 4 bases, and 15 bases lay between the germline ends. The germline V gene encodes CDR1 MNHNY and CDR2 SVGAGI (reference sequence). This CDR3 has 15 amino acids.

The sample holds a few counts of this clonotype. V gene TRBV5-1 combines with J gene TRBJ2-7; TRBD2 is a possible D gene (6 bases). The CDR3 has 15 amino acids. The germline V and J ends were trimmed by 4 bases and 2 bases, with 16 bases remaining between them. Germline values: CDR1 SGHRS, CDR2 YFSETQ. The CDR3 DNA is TGCGCCAGCAGCCCTAACGGGGGTAGTCCCTACGAGCAGTACTTC. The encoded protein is CASSPNGGSPYEQYF. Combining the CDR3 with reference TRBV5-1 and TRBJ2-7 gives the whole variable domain KAGVTQTPRYLIKTRGQQVTLSCSPISGHRSVSWYQQTPGQGLQFLFEYFSETQRNKGNFPGRFSGRQFSNSRSEMNVSTLELGDSALYLCASSPNGGSPYEQYFGPGTRLTVT.

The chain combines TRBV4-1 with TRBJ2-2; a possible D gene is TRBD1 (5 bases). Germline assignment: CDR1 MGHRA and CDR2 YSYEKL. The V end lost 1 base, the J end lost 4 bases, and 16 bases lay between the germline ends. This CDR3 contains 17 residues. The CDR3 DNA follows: TGCGCCAGCAGCCAAGGCCTAAGACAGTTGGGCACCGGGGAGCTGTTTTTT. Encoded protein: CASSQGLRQLGTGELFF.

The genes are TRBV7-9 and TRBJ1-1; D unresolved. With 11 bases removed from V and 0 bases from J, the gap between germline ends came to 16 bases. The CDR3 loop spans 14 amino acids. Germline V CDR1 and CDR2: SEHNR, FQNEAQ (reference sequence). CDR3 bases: TGTGCCGGCCGTGGCGCCCTCTTGAACACTGAAGCTTTCTTT. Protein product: CAGRGALLNTEAFF.

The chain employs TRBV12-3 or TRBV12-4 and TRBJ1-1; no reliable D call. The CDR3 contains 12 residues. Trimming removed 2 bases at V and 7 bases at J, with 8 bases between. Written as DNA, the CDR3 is TGTGCCAGCAGTTTACGCCGGCGTGAAGCTTTCTTT. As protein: CASSLRRREAFF.

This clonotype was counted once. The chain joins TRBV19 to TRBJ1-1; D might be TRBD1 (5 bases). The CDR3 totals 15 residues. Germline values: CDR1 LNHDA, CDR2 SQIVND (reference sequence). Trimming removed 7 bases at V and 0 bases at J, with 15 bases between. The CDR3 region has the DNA TGTGCCAGTACCGTCGCGGGGCTCGTGAACACTGAAGCTTTCTTT. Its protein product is CASTVAGLVNTEAFF.

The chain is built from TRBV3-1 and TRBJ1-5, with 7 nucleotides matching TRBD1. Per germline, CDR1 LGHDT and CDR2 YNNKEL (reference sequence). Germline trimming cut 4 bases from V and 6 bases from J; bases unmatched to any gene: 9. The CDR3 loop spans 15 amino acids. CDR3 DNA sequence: TGTGCCAGCAGCCGGGACAATCAGGGGGTTCAGCCCCAGCATTTT. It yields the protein CASSRDNQGVQPQHF.

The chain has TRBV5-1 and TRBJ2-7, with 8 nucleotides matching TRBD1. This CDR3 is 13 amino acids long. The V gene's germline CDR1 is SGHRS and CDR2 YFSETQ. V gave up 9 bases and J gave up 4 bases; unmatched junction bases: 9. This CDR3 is CATRRTGSYEQYF. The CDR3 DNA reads TGCGCCACCCGGCGGACAGGGTCTTACGAGCAGTACTTC.

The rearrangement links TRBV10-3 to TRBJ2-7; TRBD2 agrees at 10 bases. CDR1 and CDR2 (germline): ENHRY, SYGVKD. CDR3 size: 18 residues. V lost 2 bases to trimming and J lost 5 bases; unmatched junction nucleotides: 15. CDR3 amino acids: CAISEGLAGAIPSDEQYF. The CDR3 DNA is TGTGCCATCAGTGAGGGGCTAGCGGGAGCGATACCTTCGGACGAGCAGTACTTC.

In DNA form, the CDR3 reads TGTGCCGGAACGTGTCCCCCGGGACAGGGATACAATGAGCAGTTCTTC. Residues: CAGTCPPGQGYNEQFF. The gene calls are TRBV21-1 and TRBJ2-1; the D call in the table, TRBD1, was not verified against the DNA. TRBV21-1 is a listed pseudogene. The CDR3 contains 16 residues.

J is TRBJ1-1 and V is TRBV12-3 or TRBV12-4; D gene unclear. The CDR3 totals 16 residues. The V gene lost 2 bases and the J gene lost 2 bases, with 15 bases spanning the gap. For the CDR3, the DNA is TGTGCCAGCAGTTTAAAGGTTGGAGTGGTTAACACTGAAGCTTTCTTT. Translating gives CASSLKVGVVNTEAFF.

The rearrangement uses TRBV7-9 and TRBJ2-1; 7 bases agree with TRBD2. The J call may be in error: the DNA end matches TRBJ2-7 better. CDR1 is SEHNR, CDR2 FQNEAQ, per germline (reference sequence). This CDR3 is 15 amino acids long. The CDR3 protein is CASSLVGGDSYEQYF. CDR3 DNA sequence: TGTGCCAGCAGCTTAGTGGGGGGGGACTCCTACGAGCAGTACTTC.

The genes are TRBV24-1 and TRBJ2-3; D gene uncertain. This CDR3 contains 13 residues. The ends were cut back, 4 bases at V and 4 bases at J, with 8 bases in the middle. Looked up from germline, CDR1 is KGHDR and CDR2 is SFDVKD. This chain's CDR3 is CATSELFSDTQYF. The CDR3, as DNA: TGTGCCACCAGTGAGTTATTTTCAGATACGCAGTATTTT.